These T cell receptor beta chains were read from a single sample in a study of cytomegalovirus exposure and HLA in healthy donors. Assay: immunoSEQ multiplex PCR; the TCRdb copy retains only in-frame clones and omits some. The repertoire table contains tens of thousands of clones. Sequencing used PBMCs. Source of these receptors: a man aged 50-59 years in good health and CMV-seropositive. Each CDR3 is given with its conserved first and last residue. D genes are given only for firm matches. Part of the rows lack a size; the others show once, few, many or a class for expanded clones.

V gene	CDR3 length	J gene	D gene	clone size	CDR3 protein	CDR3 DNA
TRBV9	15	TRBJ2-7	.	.	CASSPRLESSYEQYF	TGTGCCAGCAGCCCTCGACTGGAGAGCTCCTACGAGCAGTACTTC
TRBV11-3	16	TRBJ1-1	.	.	CASSLSGQVGNTEAFF	TGTGCCAGCAGCTTAAGTGGGCAGGTTGGGAACACTGAAGCTTTCTTT
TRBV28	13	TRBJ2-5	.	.	CASSPPSRETQYF	TGTGCCAGCAGCCCCCCTAGTAGGGAGACCCAGTACTTC
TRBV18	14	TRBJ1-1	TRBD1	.	CASSPGQGNTEAFF	TGTGCCAGCTCACCAGGACAGGGGAACACTGAAGCTTTCTTT
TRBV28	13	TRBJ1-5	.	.	CASRGHADLPQHF	TGTGCCAGCAGGGGACATGCGGATCTGCCCCAGCATTTT
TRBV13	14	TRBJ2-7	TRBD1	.	CASSPSDRSYEQYF	TGTGCCAGCAGCCCATCGGACAGGTCCTACGAGCAGTACTTC
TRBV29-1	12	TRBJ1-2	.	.	CSVSQGNYGYTF	TGCAGCGTTTCCCAGGGAAACTATGGCTACACCTTC
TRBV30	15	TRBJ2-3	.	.	CAWSKKQVSTDTQYF	TGTGCCTGGAGCAAAAAACAGGTCAGCACAGATACGCAGTATTTT
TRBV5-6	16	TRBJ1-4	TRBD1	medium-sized	CASTTGTGGNNEKLFF	TGTGCCAGCACCACTGGGACAGGGGGAAATAATGAAAAACTGTTTTTT
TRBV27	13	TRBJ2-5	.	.	CASTEGVGETQYF	TGTGCCAGCACCGAGGGGGTAGGAGAGACCCAGTACTTC
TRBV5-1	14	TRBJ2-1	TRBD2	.	CASSLDSGTGEQFF	TGCGCCAGCAGCTTGGATAGCGGGACGGGTGAGCAGTTCTTC
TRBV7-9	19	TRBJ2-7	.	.	CASSPTPSAGTDLPYEQYF	TGTGCCAGCAGCCCGACCCCGTCCGCGGGGACAGATTTGCCCTACGAGCAGTACTTC
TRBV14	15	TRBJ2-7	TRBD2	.	CASSTRLAGRYEQYF	TGTGCCAGCAGCACCCGACTAGCGGGACGCTACGAGCAGTACTTC
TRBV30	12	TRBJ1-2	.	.	CAWSPGARGYTF	TGTGCCTGGAGTCCAGGGGCAAGGGGCTACACCTTC
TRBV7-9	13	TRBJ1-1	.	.	CASSIREGTEAFF	TGTGCCAGCAGCATCAGGGAAGGCACTGAAGCTTTCTTT
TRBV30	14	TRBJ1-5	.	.	CAWSGESPHQPQHF	TGTGCCTGGTCAGGGGAATCCCCACATCAGCCCCAGCATTTT
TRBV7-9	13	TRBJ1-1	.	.	CASSPYGYTEAFF	TGTGCCAGCAGCCCATACGGGTACACTGAAGCTTTCTTT
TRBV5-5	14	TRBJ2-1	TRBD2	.	CASSTEVTSALQFF	TGTGCCAGCAGCACGGAGGTGACTAGCGCCCTACAGTTCTTC
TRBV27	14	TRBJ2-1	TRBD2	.	CASSGTSGMIEQFF	TGTGCCAGCAGTGGGACTAGCGGGATGATTGAGCAGTTCTTC
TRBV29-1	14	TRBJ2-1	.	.	CSARGRVQYNEQFF	TGCAGCGCCCGAGGCAGGGTCCAGTACAATGAGCAGTTCTTC
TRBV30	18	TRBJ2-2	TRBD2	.	CAWRYPGLALKRGGELFF	TGTGCCTGGAGGTATCCGGGACTAGCGCTCAAAAGAGGCGGGGAGCTGTTTTTT
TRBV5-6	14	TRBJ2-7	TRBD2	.	CASSLAGLAGEQYF	TGTGCCAGCAGCTTGGCCGGACTAGCGGGCGAGCAGTACTTC
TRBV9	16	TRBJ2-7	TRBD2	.	CASSSPASGISYEQYF	TGTGCCAGCAGCTCGCCGGCTAGCGGTATCTCCTACGAGCAGTACTTC
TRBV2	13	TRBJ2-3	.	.	CASSQGRTDTQYF	TGTGCCAGCAGTCAGGGCCGCACAGATACGCAGTATTTT